This is a list of T cell receptor beta chains from one sample in a study of T-cell memory formation after mild COVID-19. A single record per CDR3 protein comes from TCRdb applying MiXCR to the 5' RACE reads. The table shows roughly 320,000 distinct CDR3 sequences, with around 27% occurring only once. The sequencing input was PBMCs or a T cell subset sorted from them (not recorded which). These receptors originate from an adult woman who had mild COVID-19 (a few samples of this study predate the infection). Cell type and time point are not known. Each CDR3 is given with its conserved first and last residue. D genes are given only for firm matches. Size is stated for part of the rows, as once, few or many counts, or as a class when the clone is expanded.

V	size	D	J	CDR3	DNA
TRBV19	few	-	TRBJ2-5	CASSRVPPETQYF	TGTGCCAGTAGTAGGGTCCCCCCGGAGACCCAGTACTTC
TRBV7-2	-	-	TRBJ2-3	CASSLILGGILGDTQYF	TGTGCCAGCAGCTTAATTCTCGGCGGGATATTGGGAGATACGCAGTATTTT
TRBV5-6	-	-	TRBJ2-3	CASSRRASTDTQYF	TGTGCCAGCAGCCGCAGGGCTAGCACAGATACGCAGTATTTT
TRBV7-9	-	-	TRBJ2-2	CASSPPRTGELFF	TGTGCCAGCAGCCCCCCGAGGACCGGGGAGCTGTTTTTT
TRBV5-1	-	TRBD1	TRBJ1-5	CASSRDSYQPQHF	TGCGCCAGCAGCCGGGACAGTTACCAGCCCCAGCATTTT
TRBV7-6	-	-	TRBJ2-1	CASSFLTNNEQFF	TGTGCCAGCAGCTTTCTCACCAACAATGAGCAGTTCTTC
TRBV29-1	-	-	TRBJ1-1	CSVDPTEAFF	TGCAGCGTTGATCCCACTGAAGCTTTCTTT
TRBV9	-	-	TRBJ2-3	CASSVGLDTQYF	TGTGCCAGCAGCGTTGGGTTAGATACGCAGTATTTT
TRBV29-1	-	TRBD1	TRBJ2-7	CSAGGGTGGSYEQYF	TGCAGCGCGGGAGGTGGGACAGGGGGTTCCTACGAGCAGTACTTC
TRBV2	few	-	TRBJ2-5	CAIFRDFRGETQYF	TGTGCCATATTCCGGGACTTTCGGGGAGAGACCCAGTACTTC
TRBV4-1	few	-	TRBJ2-3	CASSQDWPAASTDTQYF	TGCGCCAGCAGCCAAGATTGGCCAGCTGCTAGCACAGATACGCAGTATTTT
TRBV20-1	-	-	TRBJ1-6	CSASGKFVFDYNSPLHF	TGCAGTGCTAGCGGGAAGTTCGTTTTCGACTATAATTCACCCCTCCACTTT
TRBV5-1	-	-	TRBJ1-1	CASNGENTEAFF	TGCGCCAGCAACGGGGAGAACACTGAAGCTTTCTTT
TRBV2	few	-	TRBJ1-1	CASAPQGLDTEAFF	TGTGCCAGCGCACCACAGGGACTGGACACTGAAGCTTTCTTT
TRBV20-1	once	-	TRBJ2-7	CSARRVESLDEQYF	TGCAGTGCTAGACGGGTAGAATCCCTAGACGAGCAGTACTTC
TRBV25-1	-	TRBD1	TRBJ2-6	CASSEEAGGYPGANVLTF	TGTGCCAGCAGTGAAGAGGCAGGGGGCTATCCTGGGGCCAACGTCCTGACTTTC
TRBV7-9	-	-	TRBJ1-2	CASSFPSARYYGYTF	TGTGCCAGCAGCTTCCCATCTGCCAGATACTATGGCTACACCTTC
TRBV7-9	-	-	TRBJ1-2	CASSLPWGPGYTF	TGTGCCAGCAGCTTACCATGGGGTCCTGGCTACACCTTC
TRBV29-1	-	-	TRBJ2-2	CGGLAEANTGELFF	TGCGGCGGGCTAGCCGAAGCGAACACCGGGGAGCTGTTTTTT
TRBV20-1	few	TRBD2	TRBJ2-5	CSARRSGRKQETQYF	TGCAGTGCTAGACGGAGCGGGAGAAAGCAAGAGACCCAGTACTTC
TRBV7-3	-	TRBD2	TRBJ2-3	CASSLGLAGGIDTQYF	TGTGCCAGCAGCTTAGGACTAGCGGGAGGGATAGATACGCAGTATTTT
TRBV7-8	-	TRBD1	TRBJ1-6	CASSLGAGGSSPLHF	TGTGCCAGCAGCTTGGGGGCAGGGGGCAGTTCACCCCTCCACTTT
TRBV28	-	-	TRBJ2-7	CASSFRLDHLSYEQYF	TGTGCCAGCAGTTTTCGTCTGGATCACCTCTCCTACGAGCAGTACTTC
TRBV3-1	few	-	TRBJ2-3	CASSRLADTQYF	TGTGCCAGCAGCCGTCTTGCGGATACGCAGTATTTT
TRBV9	-	-	TRBJ2-7	CASSVEGDGGEQYF	TGTGCCAGCAGCGTAGAAGGGGACGGGGGCGAGCAGTACTTC
TRBV4-1	-	TRBD1	TRBJ1-2	CASSQNPGGGGYGYTF	TGCGCCAGCAGTCAGAACCCAGGGGGCGGTGGATATGGCTACACCTTC
TRBV30	-	TRBD1	TRBJ1-2	CAWSVRTGQLYGYTF	TGTGCCTGGAGCGTCAGAACGGGACAGTTGTATGGCTACACCTTC
TRBV12-5	-	-	TRBJ1-5	CASGPGLGQPQHF	TGTGCTAGTGGCCCGGGGCTCGGTCAGCCCCAGCATTTT
TRBV4-1	-	TRBD2	TRBJ2-3	CASSQWTSRDTQYF	TGCGCCAGCAGCCAATGGACTAGTAGAGATACGCAGTATTTT
TRBV6-1	-	-	TRBJ1-1	CASSAGTMNTEAFF	TGTGCCAGCAGTGCCGGAACAATGAACACTGAAGCTTTCTTT
TRBV25-1	-	-	TRBJ1-1	CASSVEGGGAYTEAFF	TGTGCCAGCAGTGTTGAAGGGGGGGGCGCATACACTGAAGCTTTCTTT
TRBV3-1	few	-	TRBJ2-7	CASSQYRNEQYF	TGTGCCAGCAGCCAATACAGGAACGAGCAGTACTTC
TRBV6-1	-	-	TRBJ2-7	CATHRTDSYEQYF	TGTGCCACCCATCGGACGGACTCCTACGAGCAGTACTTC
TRBV29-1	once	TRBD1	TRBJ1-2	CSVVPGGRDGYTF	TGCAGCGTTGTTCCAGGGGGAAGGGATGGCTACACCTTC
TRBV5-1	few	-	TRBJ2-5	CASSGGTPRETQYF	TGCGCCAGCAGCGGAGGGACCCCAAGGGAGACCCAGTACTTC
TRBV7-9	few	TRBD1	TRBJ2-7	CASSSPGQGSERYF	TGTGCCAGCAGTTCGCCGGGACAGGGCTCCGAAAGATACTTC
TRBV7-9	many	TRBD1	TRBJ1-1	CASSPTGASEAFF	TGTGCCAGCAGCCCAACAGGGGCGAGTGAAGCTTTCTTT
TRBV10-3	few	-	TRBJ2-7	CAISETSPQAEQYF	TGTGCCATCAGTGAGACTAGCCCCCAGGCGGAGCAGTACTTC
TRBV2	few	TRBD1	TRBJ1-5	CASSHVTGGIGQPQHF	TGTGCCAGCAGTCACGTTACAGGGGGCATAGGACAGCCCCAGCATTTT
TRBV30	-	-	TRBJ2-5	CAWRRGGPQETQYF	TGTGCCTGGAGGCGAGGGGGACCCCAAGAGACCCAGTACTTC
TRBV3-1	-	-	TRBJ2-3	CASSLSPGGADTQYF	TGTGCCAGCAGCCTCTCCCCGGGGGGCGCAGATACGCAGTATTTT
TRBV11-2	few	-	TRBJ2-1	CASSLGGIDEQFF	TGTGCCAGCAGCTTAGGCGGTATCGATGAGCAGTTCTTC
TRBV7-6	few	-	TRBJ2-1	CASSLGRTNLDNEQFF	TGTGCCAGCAGCTTAGGAAGGACTAATTTAGACAATGAGCAGTTCTTC
TRBV5-1	few	-	TRBJ2-7	CASTNRDLYEQYF	TGCGCCAGCACCAACCGGGACTTATACGAGCAGTACTTC
TRBV6-2/TRBV6-3	-	TRBD2	TRBJ2-5	CASKRDLETQYF	TGTGCCAGCAAGCGGGATCTCGAGACCCAGTACTTC
TRBV5-1	few	-	TRBJ1-1	CASSLEGLYTEAFF	TGCGCCAGCAGCTTGGAGGGACTTTACACTGAAGCTTTCTTT
TRBV5-1	few	TRBD1	TRBJ1-1	CASSQGQVTNTEAFF	TGCGCCAGCAGCCAAGGACAGGTTACGAACACTGAAGCTTTCTTT
TRBV11-1	-	-	TRBJ1-5	CASSLQETQPQHF	TGTGCCAGCAGCTTACAGGAGACCCAGCCCCAGCATTTT
TRBV28	-	TRBD1	TRBJ2-5	CASSLAGTGGEETQYF	TGTGCCAGCAGTCTCGCCGGGACAGGGGGTGAGGAGACCCAGTACTTC
TRBV4-2	-	-	TRBJ2-4	CASSQGPASAKNIQYF	TGTGCCAGCAGCCAAGGTCCCGCTTCAGCCAAAAACATTCAGTACTTC
TRBV28	once	TRBD1	TRBJ1-5	CASSLTGRGPQPQHF	TGTGCCAGCAGTTTAACGGGCAGGGGGCCTCAGCCCCAGCATTTT
TRBV12-3/TRBV12-4	-	-	TRBJ1-5	CASSLTEGRDPGHF	TGTGCCAGCAGTTTAACGGAGGGCCGGGATCCAGGGCATTTT
TRBV19	-	TRBD2	TRBJ2-7	CASSIGSGLAGYYEQYF	TGTGCCAGTAGTATAGGGTCTGGGCTAGCGGGTTACTACGAGCAGTACTTC